The clone carrying this T cell receptor beta chain came up once. The CDR3 sequence is 13 residues long. Germline CDR1 and CDR2: LNHDA and SQIVND (reference sequence). Trimming stripped 10 bases from V and 3 bases from J, with 15 bases between. This entry is derived from a study of OX40 agonist ivuxolimab in advanced cancers. Whole-study context: Patients were dosed intravenously with ivuxolimab at 0.01 to 10 mg/kg every 2 weeks. Those enrolled were 82.7% male, with a mean age of approximately 60 years and ages from about 20 to 85. Past anti-PD-1, anti-PD-L1 or anti-CTLA-4 therapy was accepted, and 40% to 45% had received some.

Libraries were prepared by immunoSEQ multiplex PCR; TCRdb keeps only in-frame clonotypes and omits some of them. The sample carries approximately 90,000 clones, about 90% recorded once. This clonotype was sampled from an adult with an advanced solid tumor such as melanoma, head and neck, liver or kidney cancer. The chain joins TRBV19 to TRBJ2-5; D is unresolved. The sample consisted of CD4+ or CD8+ T cells sorted from blood, taken in a trial of the OX40 agonist ivuxolimab. CDR3 residues: CATRSLHEETQYF. The CDR3, as DNA: TGTGCCACCAGGAGTCTACATGAAGAGACCCAGTACTTC.